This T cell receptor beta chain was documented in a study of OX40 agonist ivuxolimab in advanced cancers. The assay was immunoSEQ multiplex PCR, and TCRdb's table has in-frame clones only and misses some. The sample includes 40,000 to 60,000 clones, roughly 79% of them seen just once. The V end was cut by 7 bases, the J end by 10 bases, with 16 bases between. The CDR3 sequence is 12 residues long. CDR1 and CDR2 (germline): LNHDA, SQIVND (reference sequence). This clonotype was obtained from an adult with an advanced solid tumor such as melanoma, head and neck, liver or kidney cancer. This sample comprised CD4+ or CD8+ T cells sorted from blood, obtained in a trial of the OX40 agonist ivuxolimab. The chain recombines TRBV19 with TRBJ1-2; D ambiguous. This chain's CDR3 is CASTLGSGVYTF. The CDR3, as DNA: TGTGCCAGTACTCTAGGAAGCGGGGTCTACACCTTC.